These 20 T cell receptor beta chains were sequenced from one sample in a study of T cells after yellow fever vaccination. TCRdb reprocessed the 5' RACE reads via MiXCR and lists one record per CDR3 protein. This sample has roughly 500,000 distinct CDR3 sequences; 15% to 20% occur once, and the top ten carry roughly an eighth. The source material was PBMCs, sampled 15 days after the yellow fever booster vaccination. The receptor set was obtained from a man aged 25-40 years who received the YFV17D yellow fever vaccine.

The chain is built from TRBV12-3 or TRBV12-4 and TRBJ2-5, with D possibly TRBD2 on 5 matching bases. V lost 6 bases and J 5 bases, leaving 10 bases between the germline ends. This CDR3 spans 12 amino acids. The CDR3 reads CASSRPGETQYF. CDR3 bases: TGTGCCAGCAGCCGCCCGGGGGAGACCCAGTACTTC.

The J gene is TRBJ2-1, the V gene TRBV4-3; TRBD2 aligns across 7 bases. The V gene's germline CDR1 is LGHNA and CDR2 YSLEER. The junction had 16 bases not matched to a gene; V was cut back by 2 bases and J by 6 bases. The CDR3 contains 18 residues. CDR3 sequence reads: CASSQRNLGRGSFNEQFF. The DNA of the CDR3 is TGCGCCAGCAGCCAAAGAAACCTGGGGCGCGGGAGTTTCAATGAGCAGTTCTTC.

The chain couples TRBV29-1 to TRBJ1-2; D is uncertain. CDR1 is SQVTM and CDR2 is ANQGSEA in the germline V gene. Trimming took off 2 bases at V and 7 bases at J, with 14 bases between the two ends. The CDR3 consists of 13 residues. The CDR3 spells CSVESGVSGGYTF. The CDR3 DNA reads as TGCAGCGTTGAATCGGGAGTATCGGGTGGCTACACCTTC.

This clonotype turned up a few times. This chain connects TRBV29-1 to TRBJ2-1, with D possibly TRBD2 on 6 matching bases. CDR1 SQVTM and CDR2 ANQGSEA come from the germline V gene. Trimming took off 7 bases at V and 3 bases at J, with 10 bases between the two ends. The CDR3 runs to 12 residues. In DNA, the CDR3 is TGCAGCGCTTTTAGCGGCTACAATGAGCAGTTCTTC. Its protein product is CSAFSGYNEQFF.

This clonotype was seen a few times. The chain is built from TRBV7-9 and TRBJ2-1; TRBD1 matches at 8 bases. From germline, CDR1 is SEHNR and CDR2 FQNEAQ (reference sequence). CDR3 length: 13 amino acids. J was trimmed by 6 bases and V by 10 bases; bases with no gene match: 8. CDR3 loop: CATGTGIGNEQFF. In DNA, the CDR3 is TGTGCCACCGGGACAGGTATTGGCAATGAGCAGTTCTTC.

In this sample, this clonotype turned up a few times. The genes are TRBV30 and TRBJ1-4, with D unresolved. This CDR3 has 13 amino acids. V lost 0 bases to trimming and J lost 4 bases, with 6 bases between them. Germline V gene lookup returns CDR1 GTSNPN and CDR2 SVGIG (reference sequence). CDR3 amino acids: CAWSVGLNEKLFF. CDR3 DNA sequence: TGTGCCTGGAGTGTAGGCCTTAATGAAAAACTGTTTTTT.

This clonotype was seen a handful of times. This chain connects TRBV3-1 to TRBJ1-6, with no clear D. The V gene lost 4 bases and the J gene lost 10 bases, with 11 bases spanning the gap. Germline V CDR1 and CDR2: LGHDT, YNNKEL (reference sequence). The CDR3 totals 13 residues. CDR3 protein: CASSPYAESPLHF. In DNA, the CDR3 is TGTGCCAGCAGCCCTTACGCGGAATCACCCCTCCACTTT.

This sequence joins TRBV20-1 and TRBJ2-7; TRBD2 agrees at 7 bases. Germline assignment: CDR1 DFQATT and CDR2 SNEGSKA (reference sequence). The V gene end was trimmed by 5 bases and the J gene end by 2 bases; junction bases not matched to a gene: 9. This CDR3 has 14 amino acids. The CDR3 sequence is CSAAAGGEPYEQYF. The DNA for the CDR3 is TGCAGTGCTGCCGCTGGGGGGGAGCCCTACGAGCAGTACTTC.

This clonotype came up once. J is TRBJ2-5 and V is TRBV7-3; 9 bases are a match to TRBD2. Germline values: CDR1 SGHTA, CDR2 FQGTGA. V lost 8 bases and J lost 5; bases outside the gene matches: 12. This CDR3 region has 15 residues. The DNA for the CDR3 is TGTGCCAGCGCATTAACTAGCGGGCCTTTTGAGACCCAGTACTTC. It is translated as CASALTSGPFETQYF.

This clonotype came up a few times. The rearrangement links TRBV5-1 to TRBJ2-3; D is uncertain. Trimming left V 4 bases short and J 4 bases short, with 7 bases between. In germline, CDR1 is SGHRS, CDR2 YFSETQ. The CDR3 has 12 residues. The DNA of the CDR3 is TGCGCCAGCAGCGTCCAGTCAGATACGCAGTATTTT. Its protein product is CASSVQSDTQYF.

Only a few counts were recorded for this clonotype. The CDR3 loop is CASSQDDPGTDNEQFF. The CDR3 nucleotides are TGTGCCAGCAGCCAAGATGACCCCGGGACTGACAATGAGCAGTTCTTC. The chain carries TRBV14 and TRBJ2-1; D is perhaps TRBD2 (6 bases). The CDR3 length is 16 residues. Germline V lookup: CDR1 SGHDN, CDR2 FVKESK. V was cut by 0 bases and J by 5 bases, with 14 bases left in between.

This chain connects TRBV29-1 to TRBJ2-1; D remains unclear. Germline lookup yields CDR1 SQVTM and CDR2 ANQGSEA. This CDR3 has 13 residues. V was pared by 8 bases and J by 5 bases, with 16 bases between. The CDR3 reads CSFATNLHNEQFF. In nucleotides, the CDR3 is TGCAGCTTTGCCACTAACCTACACAATGAGCAGTTCTTC.

The sample holds a few counts of this clonotype. The V and J genes are TRBV29-1 and TRBJ2-7, with 15 positions matching TRBD2. The CDR3 is 13 amino acids. Trimming took 6 bases from V and 6 from J; bases not matched to a gene: 3. Germline V gene lookup returns CDR1 SQVTM and CDR2 ANQGSEA. The CDR3 DNA reads TGCAGCGTGGGACTAGCGGGAGGAGGCGAGCAGTACTTC. Residues: CSVGLAGGGEQYF.

This clonotype has a handful of counts. The CDR3 is CATSRDGGLAGYEQYF. In nucleotides, the CDR3 is TGTGCCACCAGCAGAGATGGCGGACTAGCTGGTTACGAGCAGTACTTC. The chain recombines TRBV15 with TRBJ2-7, with 8 bases matching TRBD2. The V gene's germline CDR1 is LNHNV and CDR2 YYDKDF (reference sequence). The ends lost 0 bases at V and 4 bases at J; junction bases unmatched: 8. The CDR3 is made up of 16 amino acids.

This clonotype was picked up a small number of times. J is TRBJ2-4 and V is TRBV3-1; 9 bases match TRBD2. Unmatched junction bases numbered 7, after V lost 3 bases and J lost 13 bases. Per germline, CDR1 LGHDT and CDR2 YNNKEL (reference sequence). The CDR3 totals 13 residues. DNA of the CDR3: TGTGCCAGCAGCCACGCCGATCTAGCGGGACAGTACTTC. This sequence encodes CASSHADLAGQYF.

The chain combines TRBV7-2 with TRBJ2-2; weak D call: TRBD1 (6 bases). Germline V gives CDR1 SGHTA, CDR2 FQGNSA. This CDR3 has 15 amino acids. V was cut by 2 bases and J by 5 bases, with 12 bases left in between. The CDR3 is CASSLRQGITGELFF. In DNA, the CDR3 is TGTGCCAGCAGCTTACGGCAGGGGATTACCGGGGAGCTGTTTTTT.

CDR3 residues: CASSARTADTQYF. The CDR3 nucleotides read TGTGCCAGCAGCGCTAGGACGGCAGATACGCAGTATTTT. The chain is built from TRBV7-2 and TRBJ2-3; D gene uncertain. Germline-derived CDR1 and CDR2 are SGHTA and FQGNSA. The CDR3 runs 13 residues. V lost 5 bases, J lost 4 bases, and 10 bases lay in between. The whole variable domain, filled in from reference TRBV7-2 and TRBJ2-3, reads GAGVSQSPSNKVTEKGKDVELRCDPISGHTALYWYRQSLGQGLEFLIYFQGNSAPDKSGLPSDRFSAERTGGSVSTLTIQRTQQEDSAVYLCASSARTADTQYFGPGTRLTVL.

This clonotype has just a few counts. The J gene is TRBJ1-1, the V gene TRBV30; the D is unclear. The germline CDR1 and CDR2 sequences are GTSNPN and SVGIG (reference sequence). The CDR3 extends over 12 amino acids. Trimming removed 4 bases from V and 2 bases from J, with 8 bases in between. The DNA for the CDR3 is TGTGCCTGGAACGCGGTAAACACTGAAGCTTTCTTT. Translating gives CAWNAVNTEAFF.

The J gene is TRBJ2-2, the V gene TRBV28, with D perhaps TRBD1 (6 bases). The CDR3 is made up of 14 amino acids. In germline, CDR1 is MDHEN, CDR2 SYDVKM. Deletions cut 10 bases from V and 3 bases from J, with 15 bases between. CDR3 sequence reads: CATRVGGYTGELFF. In DNA, the CDR3 is TGTGCCACCAGGGTAGGGGGATACACCGGGGAGCTGTTTTTT.

This clonotype was counted only a few times. The chain uses TRBV20-1 and TRBJ2-1, with D perhaps being TRBD1 or TRBD2 (6 bases each). Per germline, CDR1 DFQATT and CDR2 SNEGSKA (reference sequence). This CDR3 is built from 16 residues. The V and J ends lost 0 bases and 2 bases respectively, with 14 bases between them. CDR3 DNA sequence: TGCAGTGCTAGAGATTGGGGGCGGGACACCTACAATGAGCAGTTCTTC. This encodes CSARDWGRDTYNEQFF.